The clone carrying this TCR beta chain was found a few times. The sample is drawn from a study of identical twins. TCRdb reprocessed the 5' RACE reads with MiXCR, giving one entry per CDR3 protein. The sample records hundreds of thousands of distinct CDR3 sequences, around a sixth being singletons. With 5 bases removed from V and 2 bases from J, the gap between germline ends came to 12 bases. The CDR3 length is 14 residues. Germline assignment: CDR1 SEHNR and CDR2 FQNEAQ (reference sequence). The same data also went into a second study, on T cells expressing NK-cell markers. As that study records: Restricting sorting to alpha-beta TCR T cells was achieved in several experiments by an anti-gamma-delta TCR antibody. These clonotypes also led the CD3+CD56-NKG2C+ fraction in a handful of donors.

The clonotype originates from a woman younger than 30 in good health. Specimen: PBMCs. The chain joins TRBV7-9 to TRBJ2-5; D is uncertain. The CDR3 bases are TGTGCCAGCAGCCATCGATCCCCGCAAGAGACCCAGTACTTC. This sequence encodes CASSHRSPQETQYF.